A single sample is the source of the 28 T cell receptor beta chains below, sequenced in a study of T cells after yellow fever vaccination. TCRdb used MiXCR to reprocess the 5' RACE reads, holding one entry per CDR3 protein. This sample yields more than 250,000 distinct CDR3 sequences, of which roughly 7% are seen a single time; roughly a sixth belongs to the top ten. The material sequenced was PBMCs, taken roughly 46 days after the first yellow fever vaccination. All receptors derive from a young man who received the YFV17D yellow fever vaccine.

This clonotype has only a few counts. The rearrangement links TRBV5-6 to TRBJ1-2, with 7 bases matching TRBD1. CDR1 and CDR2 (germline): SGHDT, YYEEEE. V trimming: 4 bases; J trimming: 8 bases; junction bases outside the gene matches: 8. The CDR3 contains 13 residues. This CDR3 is CASSRDRAGGYTF. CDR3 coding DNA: TGTGCCAGCAGCCGCGACAGGGCGGGCGGCTACACCTTC.

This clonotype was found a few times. The CDR3 loop reads CASGDLAGDNSPLHF. CDR3 DNA sequence: TGTGCCAGCGGTGACTTGGCGGGGGATAATTCACCCCTCCACTTT. The rearrangement links TRBV12-3 or TRBV12-4 to TRBJ1-6, with D possibly TRBD1 on 5 matching bases. The CDR3 sequence is 15 residues long. The germline V and J ends were trimmed by 8 bases and 5 bases, with 16 bases remaining between them.

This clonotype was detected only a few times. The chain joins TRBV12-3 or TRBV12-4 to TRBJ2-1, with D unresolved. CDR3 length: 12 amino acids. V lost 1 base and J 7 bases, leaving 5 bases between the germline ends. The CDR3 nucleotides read TGTGCCAGCAGTTTAGAAGATAATGAGCAGTTCTTC. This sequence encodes CASSLEDNEQFF.

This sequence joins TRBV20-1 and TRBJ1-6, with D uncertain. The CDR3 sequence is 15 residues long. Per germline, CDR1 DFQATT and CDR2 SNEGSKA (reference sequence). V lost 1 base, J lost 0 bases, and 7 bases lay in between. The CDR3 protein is CSARAESSYNSPLHF. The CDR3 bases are TGCAGTGCTAGAGCTGAGAGCTCCTATAATTCACCCCTCCACTTT.

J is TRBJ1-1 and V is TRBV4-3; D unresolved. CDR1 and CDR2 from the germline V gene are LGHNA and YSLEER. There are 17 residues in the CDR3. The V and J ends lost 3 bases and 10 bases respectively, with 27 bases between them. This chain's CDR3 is CASSQEPARSGIAGAFF. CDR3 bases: TGCGCCAGCAGCCAGGAACCTGCCAGGTCGGGGATCGCGGGAGCTTTCTTT.

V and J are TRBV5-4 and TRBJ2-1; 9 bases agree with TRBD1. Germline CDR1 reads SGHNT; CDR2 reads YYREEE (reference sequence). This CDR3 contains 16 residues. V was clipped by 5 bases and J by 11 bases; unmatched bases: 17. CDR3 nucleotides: TGTGCCAGCAGAAGGCAGGGGACAGGGTTAATGTCCCAGCAGTTCTTC. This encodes CASRRQGTGLMSQQFF.

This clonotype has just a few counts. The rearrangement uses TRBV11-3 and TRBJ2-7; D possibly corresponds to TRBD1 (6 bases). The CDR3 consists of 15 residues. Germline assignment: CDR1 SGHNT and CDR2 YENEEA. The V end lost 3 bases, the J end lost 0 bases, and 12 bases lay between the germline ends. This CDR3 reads CASSLGGGSSYEQYF. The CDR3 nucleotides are TGTGCCAGCAGCTTGGGTGGGGGCAGCTCCTACGAGCAGTACTTC.

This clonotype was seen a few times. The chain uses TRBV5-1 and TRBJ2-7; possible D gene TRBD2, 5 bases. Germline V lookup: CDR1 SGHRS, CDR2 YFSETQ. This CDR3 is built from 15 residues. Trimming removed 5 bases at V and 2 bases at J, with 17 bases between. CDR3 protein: CASRLLTGTTYEQYF. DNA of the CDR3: TGCGCCAGCAGGCTCCTGACGGGAACCACCTACGAGCAGTACTTC.

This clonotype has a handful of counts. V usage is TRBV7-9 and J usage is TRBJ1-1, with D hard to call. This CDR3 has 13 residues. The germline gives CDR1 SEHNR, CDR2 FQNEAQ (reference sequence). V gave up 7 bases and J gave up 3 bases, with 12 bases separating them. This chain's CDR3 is CASTLLLDTEAFF. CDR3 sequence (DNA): TGTGCCAGCACCCTCCTACTCGACACTGAAGCTTTCTTT. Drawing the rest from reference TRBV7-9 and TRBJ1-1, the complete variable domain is DTGVSQNPRHKITKRGQNVTFRCDPISEHNRLYWYRQTLGQGPEFLTYFQNEAQLEKSRLLSDRFSAERPKGSFSTLEIQRTEQGDSAMYLCASTLLLDTEAFFGQGTRLTVV.

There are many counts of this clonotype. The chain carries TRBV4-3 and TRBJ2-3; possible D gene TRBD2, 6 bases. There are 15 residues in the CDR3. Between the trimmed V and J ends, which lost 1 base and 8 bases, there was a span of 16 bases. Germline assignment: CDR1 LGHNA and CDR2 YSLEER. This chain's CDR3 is CASSQGGAEIGTQYF. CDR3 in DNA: TGCGCCAGCAGCCAAGGCGGGGCCGAGATAGGTACGCAGTATTTT.

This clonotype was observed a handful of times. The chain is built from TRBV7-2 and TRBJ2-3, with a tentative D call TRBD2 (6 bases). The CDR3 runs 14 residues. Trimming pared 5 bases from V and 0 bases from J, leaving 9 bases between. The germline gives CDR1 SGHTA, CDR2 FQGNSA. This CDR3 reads CASSRLGSTDTQYF. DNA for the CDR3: TGTGCCAGCAGCCGACTAGGAAGCACAGATACGCAGTATTTT.

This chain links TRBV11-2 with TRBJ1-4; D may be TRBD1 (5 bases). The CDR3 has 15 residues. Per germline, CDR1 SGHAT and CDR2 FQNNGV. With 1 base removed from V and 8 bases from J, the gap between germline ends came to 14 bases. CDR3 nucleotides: TGTGCCAGCAGCTTAGTTGGGGACTGGACGGAAAAACTGTTTTTT. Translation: CASSLVGDWTEKLFF.

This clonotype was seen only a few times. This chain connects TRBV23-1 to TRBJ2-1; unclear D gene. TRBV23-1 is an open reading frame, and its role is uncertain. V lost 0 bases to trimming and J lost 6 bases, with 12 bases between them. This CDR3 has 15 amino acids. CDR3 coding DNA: TGCGCCAGCAGTCAATCGTCCCAGATAAGCAATGAGCAGTTCTTC. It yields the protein CASSQSSQISNEQFF.

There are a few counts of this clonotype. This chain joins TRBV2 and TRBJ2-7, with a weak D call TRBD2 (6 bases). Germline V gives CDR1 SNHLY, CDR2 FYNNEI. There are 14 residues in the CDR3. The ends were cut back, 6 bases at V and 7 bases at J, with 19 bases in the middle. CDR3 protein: CASSAGTPSWEQYF. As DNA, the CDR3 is TGTGCCAGCAGCGCCGGGACTCCGTCGTGGGAGCAGTACTTC.

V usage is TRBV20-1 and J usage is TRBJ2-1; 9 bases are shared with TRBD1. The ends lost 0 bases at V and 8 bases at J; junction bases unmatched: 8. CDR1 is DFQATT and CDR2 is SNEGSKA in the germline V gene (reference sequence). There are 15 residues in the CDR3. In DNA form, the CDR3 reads TGCAGTGCTAGAGATCCGGGACAGGGAGGGGATGAGCAGTTCTTC. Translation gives CSARDPGQGGDEQFF.

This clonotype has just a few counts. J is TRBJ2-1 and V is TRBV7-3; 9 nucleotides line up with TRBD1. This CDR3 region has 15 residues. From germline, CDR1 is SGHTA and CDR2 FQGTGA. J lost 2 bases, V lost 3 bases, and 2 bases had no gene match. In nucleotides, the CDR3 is TGTGCCAGCAGCTTCGGACAGGGGCCCTACAATGAGCAGTTCTTC. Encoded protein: CASSFGQGPYNEQFF.

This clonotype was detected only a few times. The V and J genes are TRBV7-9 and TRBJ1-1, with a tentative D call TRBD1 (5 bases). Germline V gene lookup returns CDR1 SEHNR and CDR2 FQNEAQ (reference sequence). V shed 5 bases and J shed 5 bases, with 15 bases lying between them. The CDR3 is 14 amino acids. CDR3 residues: CASSASTGVTEAFF. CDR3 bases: TGTGCCAGCAGCGCCTCGACGGGGGTGACTGAAGCTTTCTTT.

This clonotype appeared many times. CDR3 protein: CASTKQGITTDTQYF. In DNA form, the CDR3 reads TGTGCCAGTACGAAGCAGGGTATAACCACAGATACGCAGTATTTT. The gene calls are TRBV19 and TRBJ2-3; possible D gene TRBD1, 5 bases. CDR3 length: 15 residues. V lost 7 bases and J lost 2, with 16 bases in between. CDR1 is LNHDA and CDR2 is SQIVND in the germline V gene (reference sequence).

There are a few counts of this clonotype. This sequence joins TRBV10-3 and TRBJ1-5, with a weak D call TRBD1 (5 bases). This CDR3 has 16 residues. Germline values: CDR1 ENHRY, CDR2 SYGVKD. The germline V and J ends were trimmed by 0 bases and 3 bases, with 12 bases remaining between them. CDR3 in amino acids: CAISESGAGINQPQHF. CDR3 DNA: TGTGCCATCAGTGAGTCAGGGGCAGGTATCAATCAGCCCCAGCATTTT.

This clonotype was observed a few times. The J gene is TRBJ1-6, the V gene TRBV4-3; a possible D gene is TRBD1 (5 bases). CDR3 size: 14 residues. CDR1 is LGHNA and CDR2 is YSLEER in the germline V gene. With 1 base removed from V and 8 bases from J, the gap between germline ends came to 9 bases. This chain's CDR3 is CASSQGGRDSPLHF. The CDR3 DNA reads TGCGCCAGCAGCCAAGGGGGCAGGGATTCACCCCTCCACTTT.

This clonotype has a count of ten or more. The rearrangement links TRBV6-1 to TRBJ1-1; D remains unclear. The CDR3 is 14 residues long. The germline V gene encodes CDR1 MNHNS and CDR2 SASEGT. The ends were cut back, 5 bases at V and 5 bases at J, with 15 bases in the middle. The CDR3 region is CASSPQTGETEAFF. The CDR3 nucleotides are TGTGCCAGCAGTCCCCAAACGGGAGAGACTGAAGCTTTCTTT.

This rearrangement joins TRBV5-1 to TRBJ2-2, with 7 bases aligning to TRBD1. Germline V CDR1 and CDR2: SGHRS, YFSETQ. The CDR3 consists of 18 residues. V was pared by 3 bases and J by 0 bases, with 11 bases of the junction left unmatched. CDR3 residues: CASSYPPPTGANTGELFF. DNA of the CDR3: TGCGCCAGCAGCTATCCCCCCCCCACAGGGGCGAACACCGGGGAGCTGTTTTTT.

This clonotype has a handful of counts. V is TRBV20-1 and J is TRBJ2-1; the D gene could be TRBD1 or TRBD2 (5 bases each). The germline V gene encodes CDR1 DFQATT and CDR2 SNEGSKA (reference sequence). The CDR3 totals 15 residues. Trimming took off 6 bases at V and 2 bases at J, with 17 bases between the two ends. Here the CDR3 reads CSAEKVGDPYNEQFF. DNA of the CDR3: TGCAGTGCGGAGAAGGTTGGGGACCCCTACAATGAGCAGTTCTTC.

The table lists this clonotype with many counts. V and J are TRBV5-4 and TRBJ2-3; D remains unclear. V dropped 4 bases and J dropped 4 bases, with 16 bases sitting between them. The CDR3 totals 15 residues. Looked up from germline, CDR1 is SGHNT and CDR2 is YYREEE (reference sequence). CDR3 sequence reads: CASSHPSADPDTQYF. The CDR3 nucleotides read TGTGCCAGCAGCCACCCCTCGGCCGACCCAGATACGCAGTATTTT.

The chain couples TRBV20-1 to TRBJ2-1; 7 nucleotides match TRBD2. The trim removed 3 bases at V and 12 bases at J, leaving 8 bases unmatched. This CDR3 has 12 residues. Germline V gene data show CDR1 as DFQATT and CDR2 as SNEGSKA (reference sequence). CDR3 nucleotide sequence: TGCAGTGCTAGCCCCTTGGGAGGGACGCAGTTCTTC. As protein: CSASPLGGTQFF.

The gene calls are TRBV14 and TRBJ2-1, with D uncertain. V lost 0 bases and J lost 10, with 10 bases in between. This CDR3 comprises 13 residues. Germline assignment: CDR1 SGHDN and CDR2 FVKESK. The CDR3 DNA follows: TGTGCCAGCAGCCAAGATCTGGCTCCAGAGCAGTTCTTC. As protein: CASSQDLAPEQFF.

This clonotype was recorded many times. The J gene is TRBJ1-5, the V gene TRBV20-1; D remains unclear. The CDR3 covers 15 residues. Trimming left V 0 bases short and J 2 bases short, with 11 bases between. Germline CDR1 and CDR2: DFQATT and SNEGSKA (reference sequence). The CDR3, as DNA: TGCAGTGCTAGAGATTGGATGTTGGGCAATCAGCCCCAGCATTTT. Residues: CSARDWMLGNQPQHF.

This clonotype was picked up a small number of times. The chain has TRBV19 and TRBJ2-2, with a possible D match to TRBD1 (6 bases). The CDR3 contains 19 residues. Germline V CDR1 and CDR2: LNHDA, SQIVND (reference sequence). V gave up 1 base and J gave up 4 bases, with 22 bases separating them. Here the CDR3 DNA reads TGTGCCAGTAGTATAGGCCGGCAGGGGCGCTTACTCGCCACCGGGGAGCTGTTTTTT. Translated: CASSIGRQGRLLATGELFF.